This T cell receptor beta chain appears in the sequencing data of a study of cytomegalovirus exposure and HLA in healthy donors. Study outcomes and limitations: Reports showed the classifier diagnosing cytomegalovirus status with high specificity and sensitivity.

In regard to this clone: Its matching antigen is unknown.

The PCR ran on 60 Vbeta and 13 Jbeta primers. Profiling relied on immunoSEQ multiplex PCR, and the TCRdb table lists in-frame clones only, not all of them. The sample lists roughly 54,000 clones; almost 85% were seen once. Germline loops: CDR1 SGHVS, CDR2 FQNEAQ. V was cut by 5 bases and J by 3 bases, with 13 bases left in between. The length of the CDR3 is 14 residues. The rearrangement links TRBV7-8 to TRBJ1-1; a weak D match, TRBD1 (5 bases). The sequence was obtained from a man aged 45-65 years in good health and CMV-seronegative. What was sequenced was PBMCs. The chain's CDR3 is CASSNSRVDTEAFF. The CDR3 coding sequence is TGTGCCAGCAGCAACTCCAGGGTGGACACTGAAGCTTTCTTT.